This T cell receptor (beta chain) was documented in a study of T cells in narcolepsy. Across the study: Patients with NT1 or NT2 and healthy control donors were enrolled. Study findings and constraints: Blood of same and different patients, but not healthy controls, reportedly held recurring autoreactive clonotypes. No autoreactive T cell clone sequences appeared in some memory CD4+ repertoires. Autoreactive HCRT-specific and TRIB2-specific clonotypes were marked in same-patient CSF-versus-blood CD4+ comparisons.

The J segment lost 8 bases and the V segment lost 5 bases, leaving 8 bases of the junction unmatched. Germline V lookup: CDR1 SGHTA, CDR2 FQGNSA. CDR3 length: 13 residues. Assay used: immunoSEQ multiplex PCR; TCRdb lists only in-frame clones, some missing. The data hold fewer than 20,000 clones, with 65% to 90% observed a single time. About this clone: Antigen: not known.

This receptor was obtained from a human donor in good health. The chain employs TRBV7-2 and TRBJ1-2; 7 nucleotides agree with TRBD1. Sequences were obtained from memory (CD45RA-) CD4+ T cells from blood. CDR3 amino acids: CASSPDRLGGYTF. DNA of the CDR3: TGTGCCAGCAGCCCGGACAGGCTTGGGGGCTACACCTTC.